This T cell receptor (beta chain) was identified in a study of control samples from healthy donors and cancer patients. Here immunoSEQ multiplex PCR was the method, and the copy in TCRdb shows in-frame clones only, minus some. The repertoire holds under 70,000 clones, with 90% to 97% as singletons. CDR3 length equals 13 residues. Deletions cut 3 bases from V and 8 bases from J, with 13 bases between. CDR1 SGHAT and CDR2 FQNNGV come from the germline V gene. Input material: blood. This chain links TRBV11-2 with TRBJ1-2; D gene uncertain. This clonotype originated in a woman younger than 35 in good health. This CDR3 reads CASSFEGLFGYTF. In DNA, the CDR3 is TGTGCCAGCAGCTTCGAGGGTCTATTCGGCTACACCTTC.